What follows are 24 T cell receptor beta chains derived from one specimen sequenced in a study of radiotherapy plus CTLA-4 blockade in lung cancer. Sequencing was performed with immunoSEQ multiplex PCR; in TCRdb, only in-frame clones are kept and a portion is missing. Counted here are some 30,000 clones, roughly 83% occurring once; the ten biggest clones make up around 17%. The material sequenced was peripheral blood, taken from a patient treated with radiotherapy plus ipilimumab. These TCRs come from a human donor with non-small cell lung cancer that progressed on radiotherapy plus ipilimumab.

V usage is TRBV10-3 and J usage is TRBJ2-2; 10 bases agree with TRBD1. V lost 6 bases, J lost 7 bases, and 5 bases stayed unmatched. The CDR3 covers 14 residues. Germline CDR1 reads ENHRY; CDR2 reads SYGVKD. CDR3 loop: CAIRTGGAIGELFF. CDR3 sequence (DNA): TGTGCCATCAGGACAGGGGGCGCGATCGGGGAGCTGTTTTTT.

V and J are TRBV29-1 and TRBJ2-3; D is tentatively TRBD1 or TRBD2 (5 bases each). The V and J ends lost 6 bases and 1 base respectively, with 17 bases between them. CDR3 size: 15 residues. Per germline, CDR1 SQVTM and CDR2 ANQGSEA. The CDR3, as DNA: TGCAGCGTCAAATCGACGACGGGACGCACAGATACGCAGTATTTT. Translation: CSVKSTTGRTDTQYF.

The J gene is TRBJ1-2, the V gene TRBV6-5; the match to TRBD1 covers 7 bases. This CDR3 is built from 12 residues. Germline CDR1 is MNHEY and CDR2 is SVGAGI. J gave up 6 bases and V 4 bases, and 2 bases lay outside the gene matches. This CDR3 reads CASSSQGDGYTF. The CDR3 nucleotides read TGTGCCAGCAGTTCTCAGGGGGATGGCTACACCTTC.

The chain is built from TRBV6-1 and TRBJ2-1, with 13 bases aligning to TRBD2. V lost 6 bases, J lost 6 bases, and 5 bases stayed unmatched. CDR1 and CDR2 (germline): MNHNS, SASEGT. This CDR3 comprises 15 residues. CDR3 DNA sequence: TGTGCCAGCAGGGCGGGACTAGCGGGACTCAATGAGCAGTTCTTC. This gives the protein CASRAGLAGLNEQFF.

A few counts support this clone. V and J are TRBV10-3 and TRBJ2-7; TRBD1 matches at 8 bases. The germline V gene encodes CDR1 ENHRY and CDR2 SYGVKD. The CDR3 covers 17 residues. The V and J ends lost 6 bases and 1 base, in that order; junction bases with no gene match: 14. The CDR3 DNA is TGTGCCATCAGCAAAATTAAACAGGGGGGCAGATCCTACGAGCAGTACTTC. This sequence encodes CAISKIKQGGRSYEQYF.

V is TRBV7-9 and J is TRBJ1-2, with D possibly matching TRBD1 (5 bases). The V end was cut by 1 base, the J end by 6 bases, with 9 bases between. Germline values: CDR1 SEHNR, CDR2 FQNEAQ (reference sequence). This CDR3 is built from 13 residues. The CDR3 coding sequence is TGTGCCAGCAGCTTAGAAGGGGATAATGGCTACACCTTC. It specifies CASSLEGDNGYTF.

J is TRBJ2-5 and V is TRBV6-6; the D gene is possibly TRBD1 (5 bases). This CDR3 comprises 15 residues. Germline CDR1 and CDR2: MNHNY and SVGAGI (reference sequence). V lost 2 bases and J 0 bases, leaving 10 bases between the germline ends. The CDR3 coding sequence is TGTGCCAGCAGTTACGTGGGGCCGAACCAAGAGACCCAGTACTTC. Protein sequence: CASSYVGPNQETQYF.

The count of this clone is one. The chain uses TRBV19 and TRBJ2-2, with TRBD1 identical over 8 bases. This CDR3 region has 15 residues. In germline, CDR1 is LNHDA, CDR2 SQIVND (reference sequence). V lost 5 bases to trimming and J lost 0 bases; unmatched junction nucleotides: 2. Written as DNA, the CDR3 is TGTGCCAGTAGTCAACAGGGGGCGAACACCGGGGAGCTGTTTTTT. It translates to CASSQQGANTGELFF.

The CDR3 sequence is CATSYGTSVTKSGQRLTF. CDR3 sequence (DNA): TGTGCCACCAGCTACGGCACAAGTGTGACAAAGTCGGGCCAACGTCTGACTTTC. The rearrangement uses TRBV15 and TRBJ2-6; D ambiguous. Trimming left V 5 bases short and J 16 bases short, with 33 bases between. Germline loops: CDR1 LNHNV, CDR2 YYDKDF (reference sequence). The CDR3 extends over 18 amino acids.

CDR3 nucleotide sequence: TGCGCCAGCAGTGGGACAGGGGTCGGTGGCTACACCTTC. Residues: CASSGTGVGGYTF. V gene TRBV10-2 combines with J gene TRBJ1-2, with TRBD1 matching over 9 bases. The V segment lost 4 bases and the J segment 7 bases; nucleotides outside the gene matches: 4. Germline CDR1 is WSHSY and CDR2 is SAAADI. This CDR3 has 13 residues.

The V call is TRBV6-5, the J call TRBJ1-5, with D perhaps TRBD1 (5 bases). Germline V gene sequence: CDR1 MNHEY, CDR2 SVGAGI. V dropped 2 bases and J dropped 11 bases, with 7 bases sitting between them. This CDR3 region has 11 residues. The DNA of the CDR3 is TGTGCCAGCAGTTACGGGGCAGCCCAGCATTTT. Its protein is CASSYGAAQHF.

The chain has TRBV5-4 and TRBJ2-4; possible D gene TRBD2, 7 bases. This CDR3 region has 16 residues. The V and J ends lost 2 bases and 1 base respectively, with 13 bases between them. Looked up from germline, CDR1 is SGHNT and CDR2 is YYREEE (reference sequence). Here the CDR3 reads CASSLKGGTAKNIQYF. In nucleotides, the CDR3 is TGTGCCAGCAGCTTAAAGGGGGGGACCGCCAAAAACATTCAGTACTTC.

V and J are TRBV9 and TRBJ2-7; possibly TRBD1 for D (5 bases). The germline V gene encodes CDR1 SGDLS and CDR2 YYNGEE. There are 14 residues in the CDR3. With 0 bases removed from V and 2 bases from J, the gap between germline ends came to 9 bases. The chain's CDR3 is CASSVGVTAYEQYF. The CDR3 DNA reads as TGTGCCAGCAGCGTAGGAGTGACAGCCTACGAGCAGTACTTC.

CDR3 loop: CASSPGTTDSRGYTF. The CDR3 coding sequence is TGTGCCAGCAGCCCGGGGACCACAGATAGTCGCGGCTACACCTTC. J is TRBJ1-2 and V is TRBV7-2, with D possibly being TRBD1 (5 bases). V was shortened by 5 bases and J by 8 bases, with 21 bases between the two germline ends. This CDR3 spans 15 amino acids. CDR1 is SGHTA, CDR2 FQGNSA, per germline.

This clone was seen once. This chain connects TRBV6-5 to TRBJ1-1; no clear D gene. The germline gives CDR1 MNHEY, CDR2 SVGAGI. This CDR3 spans 13 amino acids. V lost 6 bases, J lost 5 bases, and 13 bases lay in between. The CDR3 spells CASRLSRWTEAFF. The DNA of the CDR3 is TGTGCCAGCAGACTCTCCAGGTGGACTGAAGCTTTCTTT.

The rearrangement uses TRBV6-5 and TRBJ2-4; 7 bases match TRBD2. Germline lookup yields CDR1 MNHEY and CDR2 SVGAGI. The CDR3 totals 15 residues. V was pared by 0 bases and J by 5 bases, with 4 bases of the junction left unmatched. This chain's CDR3 is CASSYSAGVQNIQYF. CDR3 sequence (DNA): TGTGCCAGCAGTTACTCGGCGGGAGTTCAAAACATTCAGTACTTC.

This clone was detected only once. The gene calls are TRBV5-1 and TRBJ2-7; the match to TRBD1 covers 9 bases. The CDR3 contains 15 residues. Germline CDR1 reads SGHRS; CDR2 reads YFSETQ. J gave up 2 bases and V 4 bases, and 7 bases lay outside the gene matches. The CDR3 DNA reads TGCGCCAGCAGCGTGGGACAGGGACCGACCTACGAGCAGTACTTC. Protein product: CASSVGQGPTYEQYF.

This clone came up a few times. The rearrangement joins TRBV4-3 to TRBJ1-1, with unresolved D. V was trimmed by 1 base and J by 4 bases, leaving 16 bases between them. Germline loops: CDR1 LGHNA, CDR2 YSLEER. This CDR3 spans 16 amino acids. This CDR3 is CASSQADRRVATEAFF. Written as DNA, the CDR3 is TGCGCCAGCAGCCAAGCGGATCGAAGGGTAGCCACTGAAGCTTTCTTT.

The J gene is TRBJ1-5, the V gene TRBV19; D is possibly TRBD1 (5 bases). Germline CDR1 reads LNHDA; CDR2 reads SQIVND (reference sequence). V shed 7 bases and J shed 7 bases, with 20 bases lying between them. CDR3 length: 15 amino acids. In DNA form, the CDR3 reads TGTGCCAGTACCATAGGGGCAGGAGGAAGACAGCCCCAGCATTTT. As protein: CASTIGAGGRQPQHF.

The genes are TRBV10-3 and TRBJ2-1; no clear D. The germline V and J ends were trimmed by 10 bases and 8 bases, with 21 bases remaining between them. Germline CDR1 is ENHRY and CDR2 is SYGVKD. There are 14 residues in the CDR3. Written as DNA, the CDR3 is TGTGCCACGAAGGACGGCCCCGCCAGCGATGAGCAGTTCTTC. Encoded protein: CATKDGPASDEQFF.

The chain carries TRBV7-3 and TRBJ2-1, with D possibly being TRBD2 (5 bases). This CDR3 contains 13 residues. Per the germline V gene, CDR1 is SGHTA and CDR2 is FQGTGA. The V end lost 5 bases, the J end lost 9 bases, and 14 bases lay between the germline ends. CDR3 DNA: TGTGCCAGCAGCCTGGGCGGAGGTGCTGAGCAGTTCTTC. As protein: CASSLGGGAEQFF.

This chain uses TRBV2 with TRBJ2-7; D uncertain. Germline-derived CDR1 and CDR2 are SNHLY and FYNNEI. Between the trimmed V and J ends, which lost 9 bases and 4 bases, there was a span of 16 bases. This CDR3 region has 13 residues. The CDR3 is CASYPADPYEQYF. For the CDR3, the DNA is TGTGCCAGTTACCCCGCGGATCCTTACGAGCAGTACTTC.

This clone came up a few times. The gene calls are TRBV19 and TRBJ1-1, with D possibly being TRBD1 (5 bases). The CDR3 covers 13 residues. The germline CDR1 and CDR2 sequences are LNHDA and SQIVND (reference sequence). V was cut by 2 bases and J by 6 bases, with 10 bases left in between. CDR3 sequence (DNA): TGTGCCAGTAGTATAATGGACAAAGCTGAAGCTTTCTTT. Translation gives CASSIMDKAEAFF.

The CDR3 here is CASSPRRWDTQYF. The CDR3 DNA is TGTGCCAGCAGTCCCCGGCGGTGGGATACGCAGTATTTT. The V call is TRBV27, the J call TRBJ2-3; D not resolved. With 5 bases removed from V and 6 bases from J, the gap between germline ends came to 12 bases. The CDR3 runs to 13 residues. From germline, CDR1 is MNHEY and CDR2 SMNVEV (reference sequence).